The T cell receptor (beta chain) under discussion was sequenced for a study of T cells in Graves' hyperthyroidism and ophthalmopathy. General study results and limits: Blood also held most thyroid clonotypes expanded beyond 0.001. The model's output predicted ophthalmopathy at a median of around 7 months prior to onset.

This clonotype turned up a few times. Its antigen is still unknown. Based on clinical symptoms, serum thyroxine and TRAb, thyroid ultrasound and orbital computed tomography, diagnoses were reached. RNA transcripts gave rise to amplified TCR beta CDR3 regions. Using the HTBI primer set, a first-round RT-PCR was run on the TCR CDR3. TCRdb used MiXCR to reprocess the multiplex PCR reads, holding one entry per CDR3 protein. The sample consists of 550,000 to 600,000 distinct CDR3 sequences, 35% to 55% of them appearing once. This TCR derives from an adult woman with Graves' disease, either hyperthyroidism or ophthalmopathy (not recorded which). Sequences were obtained from peripheral blood or thyroid tissue (not recorded which).

Written as DNA, the CDR3 is TGTGCCAGCAGTTTAAAGGTGGACTACGAGCAGTACTTC. Its protein is CASSLKVDYEQYF. The chain has TRBV28 and TRBJ2-7; no firm D call. Trimming took off 2 bases at V and 3 bases at J, with 8 bases between the two ends. CDR3 length: 13 amino acids. The V gene's germline CDR1 is MDHEN and CDR2 SYDVKM.